The clone carrying this TCR beta chain was recorded many times. Antigen: not known. This entry belongs to a study of T-cell reconstitution after alpha-beta-depleted transplantation in children. Findings and caveats of the study: Expanded clones from the graft, numbering several hundred, reportedly supplied alpha-beta T cells about two months after transplant.

The TCRbeta library was prepared with unique molecular identifiers. Via MiXCR, TCRdb re-called the PCR reads, giving one row per CDR3 protein. The data show about 210,000 distinct CDR3 sequences, approximately 17% seen once. Here the sequenced sample was PBMCs, mostly from graft donor cells, taken 360 days after TCRalphabeta/CD19-depleted stem cell transplant. The sequence was obtained from a male patient between 2 and 10 years old who had a stem cell transplant for acute lymphoblastic leukemia, so the T cells may come from the graft donor.

The CDR3 loop reads CASSFIGAITGELFF. The CDR3 DNA sequence: TGTGCCAGCAGCTTTATCGGGGCCATCACCGGGGAGCTGTTTTTT. The genes are TRBV11-2 and TRBJ2-2; the D gene could be TRBD1 or TRBD2 (5 bases each). The V end was cut by 3 bases, the J end by 4 bases, with 12 bases between. The germline V gene encodes CDR1 SGHAT and CDR2 FQNNGV. The CDR3 contains 15 residues.